Included here is one T cell receptor (beta chain) sequence, with context. Its antigen is currently unknown. TCRdb independently ran MiXCR on the reads; one entry per CDR3 protein. The table has roughly 860,000 distinct CDR3 sequences, about 31% seen once. The data were taken from a study of T cell repertoires in cytomegalovirus infection. About the study: Epitope selection comprised recently identified HLA-C-restricted CMV epitopes and well-studied HLA-B-restricted CMV epitopes. Indicated by public TCR beta signatures were CMV infection and matching HLA type.

General study results and limits: Cumulative frequency of public TCR beta families picked out carriers of CMV plus the relevant HLA. Dominant in the ex vivo response were TCR beta clonotypes restricted by HLA-C and specific for CMV.

Per germline, CDR1 SGHVS and CDR2 FNYEAQ. The V and J ends lost 3 bases and 4 bases, in that order; junction bases with no gene match: 3. This CDR3 comprises 15 residues. This chain joins TRBV7-6 and TRBJ2-2, with 9 nucleotides matching TRBD1. This clonotype was sampled from a human donor in good health (CMV status not recorded). Some clones in this sample may be carry-over from other donors' samples. Sequences were derived from cultured CD8+ T cells from PBMCs, sampled from culture after CMV antigen stimulation. This chain's CDR3 is CASSFTGGSTGELFF. DNA for the CDR3: TGTGCCAGCAGCTTTACAGGGGGCAGCACCGGGGAGCTGTTTTTT.